This T cell receptor (beta chain) was sequenced for a study of blood T cells in healthy people across ages. Alongside a J-beta primer mix, a sample-barcoded 5' primer served in a second PCR lasting roughly 6 to 11 cycles. TCRdb ran MiXCR on the 5' RACE reads and lists one entry per CDR3 protein. The data hold about 640,000 distinct CDR3 sequences, with 35% to 50% observed a single time. The V gene's germline CDR1 is SGHAT and CDR2 FQNNGV. Trimming cost V 5 bases and J 7 bases, with 18 bases left between them. The CDR3 runs to 15 residues. This TCR was recovered from an elderly man in good health. The source material was blood. The gene calls are TRBV11-2 and TRBJ2-1; D possibly corresponds to TRBD2 (6 bases). CDR3 amino acids: CASSPDYAPGNEQFF. Written as DNA, the CDR3 is TGTGCCAGCAGCCCGGACTACGCCCCTGGGAATGAGCAGTTCTTC. Drawing the rest from reference TRBV11-2 and TRBJ2-1, the complete variable domain is EAGVAQSPRYKIIEKRQSVAFWCNPISGHATLYWYQQILGQGPKLLIQFQNNGVVDDSQLPKDRFSAERLKGVDSTLKIQPAKLEDSAVYLCASSPDYAPGNEQFFGPGTRLTVL.